This TCR beta chain comes out of a study of CD8 T cells in ankylosing spondylitis. Scientists made TCR beta libraries using quantitative 5'-RACE with molecular barcodes. TCRdb fed the 5' RACE reads into MiXCR, producing one record per CDR3 protein. The table has some 290,000 distinct CDR3 sequences, about 20% seen once; the top ten hold less than 9%. Study-wide findings and caveats: Among TCR beta sequences, a motif of eight highly homologous variants appeared characteristic of ankylosing spondylitis blood.

This CDR3 comprises 15 residues. This clonotype was picked up many times. Its antigen is unidentified. Input material: blood, either unsorted or a sorted T cell fraction (not recorded which). This TCR was sampled from a male donor with ankylosing spondylitis or in good health (not recorded which). The chain is built from TRBV21-1 and TRBJ2-7; the D call of TRBD2 is as the table states it, not checked on the DNA. TRBV21-1 is shown as a pseudogene. CDR3 coding DNA: TGTGCCAGCAGCAAAGGGACTAGATTCTCTTGGGAGCAGTACGTC. This codes for CASSKGTRFSWEQYV.